The clone carrying this T cell receptor beta chain was picked up one time. The data derive from a study of identifying expanded T cells in peripheral blood. Clones were read by immunoSEQ multiplex PCR, and TCRdb kept only the in-frame ones, dropping some. Among some 81,000 clones listed, 70% to 90% were seen once. The sample consisted of blood. This TCR derives from a person aged 18-70 years in good health.

CDR3 sequence reads: CASSALGSGDKNIQYF. CDR3 nucleotides: TGTGCCAGCAGTGCACTAGGCTCGGGGGACAAAAACATTCAGTACTTC. The chain uses TRBV28 and TRBJ2-4, with a weak D call TRBD2 (6 bases). CDR3 length: 16 amino acids. The germline CDR1 and CDR2 sequences are MDHEN and SYDVKM. V was trimmed by 5 bases and J by 3 bases, leaving 17 bases between them. Filled out from reference TRBV28 and TRBJ2-4, the complete variable domain reads DVKVTQSSRYLVKRTGEKVFLECVQDMDHENMFWYRQDPGLGLRLIYFSYDVKMKEKGDIPEGYSVSREKKERFSLILESASTNQTSMYLCASSALGSGDKNIQYFGAGTRLSVL.